This TCR beta chain was identified during a study of blood T cell repertoires in COVID-19. Whole-study context: The United States, Italy and Spain provided the acute and convalescent COVID-19 samples. PBMCs, B-cell-depleted T cells, or T cells were the source of the cDNA or gDNA that made up the material.

Measured with immunoSEQ multiplex PCR; TCRdb has only the in-frame clones, and not every one. The data contain a few hundred thousand clones, 88% of them singletons. Between the trimmed V and J ends, which lost 0 bases and 4 bases, there was a span of 6 bases. CDR1 and CDR2 from the germline V gene are MDHEN and SYDVKM. The CDR3 length is 13 residues. The sample consisted of peripheral blood. The V call is TRBV28, the J call TRBJ2-5; maybe TRBD2 (6 bases). The TCR comes from a woman younger than 45 with COVID-19, enrolled during active disease. The CDR3 DNA sequence: TGTGCCAGCAGTTTATGGGGGGGAGAGACCCAGTACTTC. It specifies CASSLWGGETQYF.